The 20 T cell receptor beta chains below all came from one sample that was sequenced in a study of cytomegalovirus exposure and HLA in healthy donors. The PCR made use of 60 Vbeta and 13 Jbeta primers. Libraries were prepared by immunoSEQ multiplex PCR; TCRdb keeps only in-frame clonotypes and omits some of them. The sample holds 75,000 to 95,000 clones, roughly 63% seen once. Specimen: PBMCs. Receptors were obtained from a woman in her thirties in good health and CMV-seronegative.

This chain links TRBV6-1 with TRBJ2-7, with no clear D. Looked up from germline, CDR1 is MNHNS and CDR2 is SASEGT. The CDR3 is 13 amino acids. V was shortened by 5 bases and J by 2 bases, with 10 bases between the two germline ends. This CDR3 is CASSWAAPYEQYF. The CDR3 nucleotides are TGTGCCAGCAGTTGGGCCGCCCCCTACGAGCAGTACTTC.

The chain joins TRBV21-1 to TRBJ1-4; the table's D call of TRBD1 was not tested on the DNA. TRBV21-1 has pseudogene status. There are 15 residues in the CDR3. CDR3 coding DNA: TGTGCCAGCAGCGACTCGGGACAGATTAATGAAAAACTGTTTTTT. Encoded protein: CASSDSGQINEKLFF.

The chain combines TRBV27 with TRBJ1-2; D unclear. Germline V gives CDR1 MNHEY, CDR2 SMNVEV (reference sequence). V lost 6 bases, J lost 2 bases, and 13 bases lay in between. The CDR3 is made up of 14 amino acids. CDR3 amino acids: CASRSTGMNYGYTF. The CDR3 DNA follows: TGTGCCAGCAGATCAACGGGGATGAACTATGGCTACACCTTC.

Here the CDR3 reads CASSQALRDRANSPLHF. CDR3 coding DNA: TGTGCCAGCAGCCAAGCCCTCCGGGACAGGGCTAATTCACCCCTCCACTTT. V is TRBV16 and J is TRBJ1-6; 9 bases are shared with TRBD1. CDR1 and CDR2 from the germline V gene are KGHSY and FQNENV. The CDR3 spans 17 residues. Trimming removed 2 bases from V and 6 bases from J; junction bases left unmatched: 8.

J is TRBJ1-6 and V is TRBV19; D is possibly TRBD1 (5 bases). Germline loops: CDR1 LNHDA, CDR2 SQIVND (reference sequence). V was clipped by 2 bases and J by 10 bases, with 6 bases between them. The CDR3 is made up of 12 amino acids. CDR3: CASSIPGSPLHF. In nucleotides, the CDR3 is TGTGCCAGTAGTATACCAGGGTCACCCCTCCACTTT.

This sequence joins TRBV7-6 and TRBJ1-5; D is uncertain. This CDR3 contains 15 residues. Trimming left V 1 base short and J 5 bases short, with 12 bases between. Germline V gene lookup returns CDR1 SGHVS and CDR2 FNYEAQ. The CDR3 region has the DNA TGTGCCAGCAGCTTAGTCCCGACAATCGATCAGCCCCAGCATTTT. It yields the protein CASSLVPTIDQPQHF.

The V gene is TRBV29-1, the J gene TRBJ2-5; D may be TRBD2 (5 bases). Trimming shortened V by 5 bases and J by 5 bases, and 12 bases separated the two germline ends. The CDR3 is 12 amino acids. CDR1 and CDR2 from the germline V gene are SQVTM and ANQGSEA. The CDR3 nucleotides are TGCAGCGTTAAAAGGGAGTCGGAGACCCAGTACTTC. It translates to CSVKRESETQYF.

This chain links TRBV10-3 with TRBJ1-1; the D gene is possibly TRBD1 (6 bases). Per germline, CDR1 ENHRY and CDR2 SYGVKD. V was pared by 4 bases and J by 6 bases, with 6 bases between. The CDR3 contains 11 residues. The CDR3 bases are TGTGCCATCAGTGGGACAGCTGAAGCTTTCTTT. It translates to CAISGTAEAFF.

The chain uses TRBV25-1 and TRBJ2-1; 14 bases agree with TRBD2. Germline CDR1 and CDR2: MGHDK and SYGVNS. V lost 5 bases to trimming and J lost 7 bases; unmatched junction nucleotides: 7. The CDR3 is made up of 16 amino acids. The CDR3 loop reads CASSPPGLAGVNEQFF. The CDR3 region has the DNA TGTGCCAGCAGTCCTCCGGGACTAGCGGGAGTGAATGAGCAGTTCTTC. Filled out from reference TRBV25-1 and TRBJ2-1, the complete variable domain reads EADIYQTPRYLVIGTGKKITLECSQTMGHDKMYWYQQDPGMELHLIHYSYGVNSTEKGDLSSESTVSRIRTEHFPLTLESARPSHTSQYLCASSPPGLAGVNEQFFGPGTRLTVL.

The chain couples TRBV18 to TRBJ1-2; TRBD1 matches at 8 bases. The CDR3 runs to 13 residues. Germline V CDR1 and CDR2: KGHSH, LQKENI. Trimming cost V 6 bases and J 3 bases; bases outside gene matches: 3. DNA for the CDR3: TGTGCCAGCTCGACGACAGGGGACTATGGCTACACCTTC. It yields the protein CASSTTGDYGYTF.

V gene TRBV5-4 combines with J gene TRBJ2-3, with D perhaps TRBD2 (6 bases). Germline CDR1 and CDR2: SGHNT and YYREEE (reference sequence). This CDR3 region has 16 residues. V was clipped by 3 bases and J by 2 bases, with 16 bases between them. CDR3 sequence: CASSSGAGTPTDTQYF. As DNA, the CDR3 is TGTGCCAGCAGCTCTGGCGCGGGAACACCCACAGATACGCAGTATTTT.

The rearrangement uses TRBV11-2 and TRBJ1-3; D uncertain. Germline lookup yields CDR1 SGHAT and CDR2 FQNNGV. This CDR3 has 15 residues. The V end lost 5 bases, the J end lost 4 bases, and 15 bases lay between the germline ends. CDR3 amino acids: CASSESGGWGNTIYF. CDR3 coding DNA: TGTGCCAGCAGCGAGTCCGGTGGTTGGGGAAACACCATATATTTT.

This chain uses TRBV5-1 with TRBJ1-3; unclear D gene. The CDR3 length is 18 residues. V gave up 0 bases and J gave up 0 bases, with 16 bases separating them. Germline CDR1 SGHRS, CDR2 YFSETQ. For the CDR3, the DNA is TGCGCCAGCAGCTTGGAAGGGCGGGGTCCCCTCTCTGGAAACACCATATATTTT. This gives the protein CASSLEGRGPLSGNTIYF.

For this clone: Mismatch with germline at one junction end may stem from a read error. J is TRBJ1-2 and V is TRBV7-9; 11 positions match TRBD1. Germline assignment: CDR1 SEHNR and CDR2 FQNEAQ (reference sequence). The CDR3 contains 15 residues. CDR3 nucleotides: TGTTCCAGCAGCTTAGGACAGGGGGCGAGGTATGGCTACACCTTC. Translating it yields CSSSLGQGARYGYTF.

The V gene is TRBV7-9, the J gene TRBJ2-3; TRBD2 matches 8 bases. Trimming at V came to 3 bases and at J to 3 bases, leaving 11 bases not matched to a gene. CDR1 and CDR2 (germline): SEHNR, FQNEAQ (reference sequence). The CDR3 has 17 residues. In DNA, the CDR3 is TGTGCCAGCAGCTTGGGGGCAGGGCCTAGCGGGACAGATACGCAGTATTTT. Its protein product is CASSLGAGPSGTDTQYF.

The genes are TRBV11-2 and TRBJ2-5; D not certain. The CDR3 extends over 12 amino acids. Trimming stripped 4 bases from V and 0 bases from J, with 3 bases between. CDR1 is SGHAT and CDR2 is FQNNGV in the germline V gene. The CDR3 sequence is CASSSYQETQYF. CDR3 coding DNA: TGTGCCAGCAGCTCCTACCAAGAGACCCAGTACTTC.

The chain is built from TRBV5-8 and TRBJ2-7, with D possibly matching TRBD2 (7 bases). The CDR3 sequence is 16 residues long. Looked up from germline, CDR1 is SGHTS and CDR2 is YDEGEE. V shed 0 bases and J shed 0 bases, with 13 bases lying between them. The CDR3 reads CASSLDGGGTSYEQYF. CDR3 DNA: TGTGCCAGCAGCTTGGATGGCGGGGGCACCTCCTACGAGCAGTACTTC.

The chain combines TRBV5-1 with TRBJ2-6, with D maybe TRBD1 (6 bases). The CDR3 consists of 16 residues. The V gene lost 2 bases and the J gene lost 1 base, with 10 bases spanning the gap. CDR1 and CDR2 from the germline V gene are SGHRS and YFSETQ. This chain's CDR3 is CASSFDRPSGANVLTF. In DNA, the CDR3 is TGCGCCAGCAGCTTTGACAGGCCTTCTGGGGCCAACGTCCTGACTTTC.

The CDR3 loop reads CASRLQGGYGYTF. The CDR3 DNA reads TGTGCCAGCAGGTTGCAGGGGGGCTATGGCTACACCTTC. The chain couples TRBV28 to TRBJ1-2; 7 nucleotides align to TRBD1. The CDR3 covers 13 residues. The V gene's germline CDR1 is MDHEN and CDR2 SYDVKM. J gave up 4 bases and V 6 bases, and 5 bases lay outside the gene matches.

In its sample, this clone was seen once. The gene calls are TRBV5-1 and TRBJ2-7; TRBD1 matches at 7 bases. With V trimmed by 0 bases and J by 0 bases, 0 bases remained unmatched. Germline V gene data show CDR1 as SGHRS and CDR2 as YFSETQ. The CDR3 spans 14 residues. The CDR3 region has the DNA TGCGCCAGCAGCTTGGGGGACAGCTCCTACGAGCAGTACTTC. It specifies CASSLGDSSYEQYF. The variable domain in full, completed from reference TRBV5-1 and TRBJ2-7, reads KAGVTQTPRYLIKTRGQQVTLSCSPISGHRSVSWYQQTPGQGLQFLFEYFSETQRNKGNFPGRFSGRQFSNSRSEMNVSTLELGDSALYLCASSLGDSSYEQYFGPGTRLTVT.